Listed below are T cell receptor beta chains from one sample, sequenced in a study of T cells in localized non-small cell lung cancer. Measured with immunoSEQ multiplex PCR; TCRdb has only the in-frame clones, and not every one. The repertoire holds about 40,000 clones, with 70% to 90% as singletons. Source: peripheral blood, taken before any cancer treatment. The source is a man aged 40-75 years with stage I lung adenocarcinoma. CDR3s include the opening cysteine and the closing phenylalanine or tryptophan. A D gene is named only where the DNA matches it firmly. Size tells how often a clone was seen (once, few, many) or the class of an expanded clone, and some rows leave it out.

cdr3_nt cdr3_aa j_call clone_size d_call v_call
TGTGCCAGCACCCTGAGTGGTAATTCACCCCTCCACTTT CASTLSGNSPLHF TRBJ1-6 - - TRBV28
TGCAGCGTCCGGGAGGGGGCGAAGACCACTGAAGCTTTCTTT CSVREGAKTTEAFF TRBJ1-1 - TRBD1 TRBV29-1
TGTGCCATTCGTCTGGGGACTGAAGCTTTCTTT CAIRLGTEAFF TRBJ1-1 few - TRBV19
TGCGCCAGCAGACGTCTCGCACAGGGTGTAGGGGAGCAGTACTTC CASRRLAQGVGEQYF TRBJ2-7 few - TRBV5-1
TGCGCCAGCAGCTTATCAGTGACATCTAACTATGGCTACACCTTC CASSLSVTSNYGYTF TRBJ1-2 - - TRBV5-1
TGTGCCAGCACCTACGGGACAGGGCACAATGAGCAGTTCTTC CASTYGTGHNEQFF TRBJ2-1 - TRBD1 TRBV2
TGTGCCACCAGCAGAGATCGGGCAATTCAGTACTTC CATSRDRAIQYF TRBJ2-4 - - TRBV15
TGTGCCAGCAGCCCGACAGGGATTGACTATGGCTACACCTTC CASSPTGIDYGYTF TRBJ1-2 - TRBD1 TRBV5-6
TGTGCCAGCAGTTTAGGGGGGGATCCGGCCGGAAACACCATATATTTT CASSLGGDPAGNTIYF TRBJ1-3 - - TRBV28
TGCGCCAGCAGCCAACTAGGGACAGGTAAAGGGGAGACCCAGTACTTC CASSQLGTGKGETQYF TRBJ2-5 - TRBD1 TRBV4-1
TGCGCCAGCAGCTTGGAGGACAGGGGGAAAAACGAGCAGTACTTC CASSLEDRGKNEQYF TRBJ2-7 - TRBD1 TRBV5-1
TGTGCCAGCAGCCCTGACAGGGGGAGGACCGGGGAGCTGTTTTTT CASSPDRGRTGELFF TRBJ2-2 - TRBD1 TRBV11-3
TGTGCCAGCAGCTTAGATTCGACAGATACGCAGTATTTT CASSLDSTDTQYF TRBJ2-3 - - TRBV11-3
TGCAGCGTTGTCTATGAGACCCAGTACTTC CSVVYETQYF TRBJ2-5 - - TRBV29-1
TGTGCCAGCAGTTTCGTCAGCATAAACACCATATATTTT CASSFVSINTIYF TRBJ1-3 - - TRBV28
TGTGCCAGTAGTATCCCCGGAAGCTATGGCTACACCTTC CASSIPGSYGYTF TRBJ1-2 few - TRBV19
TGTGCCAGCAGCTTAGATAGTGGCAGTCTCTCTGGAAACACCATATATTTT CASSLDSGSLSGNTIYF TRBJ1-3 - - TRBV11-2
TGTGCCATCAGTGGGACTAGCGGGTACCAAGAGACCCAGTACTTC CAISGTSGYQETQYF TRBJ2-5 - TRBD2 TRBV10-3
TGCGCCAGCAGCCCAGGACTAGCGGGAGGCCCGGGGACCCAGTACTTC CASSPGLAGGPGTQYF TRBJ2-5 - TRBD2 TRBV5-1
TGTGCCACCAGCGGGGGACTAGCGGGAACCAGCGAGCAGTTCTTC CATSGGLAGTSEQFF TRBJ2-1 - TRBD2 TRBV15
TGTGCCAGCAGTCGGGACAGGGAATACGAGCAGTACTTC CASSRDREYEQYF TRBJ2-7 - TRBD1 TRBV2
TGTGCCAGCAGCCCTTGGGACACACCGAGGAACACCATATATTTT CASSPWDTPRNTIYF TRBJ1-3 - - TRBV9
TGTGCCAGCAGCCCGCAGCAAGAGACCCAGTACTTC CASSPQQETQYF TRBJ2-5 - - TRBV7-2
TGTGCCAGCAGCGTACTGGGACTAGCGGGAGGCAGCACAGATACGCAGTATTTT CASSVLGLAGGSTDTQYF TRBJ2-3 - TRBD2 TRBV9
TGTGCCCCATCAGCGGGAGGGACCGGGGAGCTGTTTTTT CAPSAGGTGELFF TRBJ2-2 - TRBD2 TRBV7-9
TGTGCCATCGGCCCGGGACAGGGCCAAGAGACCCAGTACTTC CAIGPGQGQETQYF TRBJ2-5 - TRBD1 TRBV10-3
TGTGCCAGCAGCTATACGGGGATCTATGGCTACACCTTC CASSYTGIYGYTF TRBJ1-2 - - TRBV28
TGTGCCAGCAGCGTACTAAGCGCCGGGGAGCTGTTTTTT CASSVLSAGELFF TRBJ2-2 - - TRBV7-2
TGTGCCAGCAGCTTAAGGTGGGGGGACAATGAGCAGTTCTTC CASSLRWGDNEQFF TRBJ2-1 - - TRBV7-3
TGTGCCAGTAGTCCCGGGTCTTATGGCTACACCTTC CASSPGSYGYTF TRBJ1-2 once - TRBV19